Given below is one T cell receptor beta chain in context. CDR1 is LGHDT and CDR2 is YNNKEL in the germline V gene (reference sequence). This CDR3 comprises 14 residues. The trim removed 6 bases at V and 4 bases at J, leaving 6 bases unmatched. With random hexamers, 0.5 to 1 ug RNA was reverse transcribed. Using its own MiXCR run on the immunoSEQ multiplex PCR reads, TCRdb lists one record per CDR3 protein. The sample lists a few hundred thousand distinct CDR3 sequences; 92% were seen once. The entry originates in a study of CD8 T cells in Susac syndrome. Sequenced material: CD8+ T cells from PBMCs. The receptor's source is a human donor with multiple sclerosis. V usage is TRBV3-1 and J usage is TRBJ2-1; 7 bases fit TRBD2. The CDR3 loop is CASSLTSDYNEQFF. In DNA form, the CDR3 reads TGTGCCAGCAGTCTAACTAGCGATTACAATGAGCAGTTCTTC.